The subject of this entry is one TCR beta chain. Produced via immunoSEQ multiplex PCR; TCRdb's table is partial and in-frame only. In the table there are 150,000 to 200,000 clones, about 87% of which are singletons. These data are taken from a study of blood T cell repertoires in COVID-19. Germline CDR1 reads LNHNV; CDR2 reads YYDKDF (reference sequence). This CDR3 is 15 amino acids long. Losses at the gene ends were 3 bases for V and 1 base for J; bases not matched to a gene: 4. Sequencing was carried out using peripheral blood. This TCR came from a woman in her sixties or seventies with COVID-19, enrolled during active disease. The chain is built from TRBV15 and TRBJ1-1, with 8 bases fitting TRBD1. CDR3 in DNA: TGTGCCACCAGCAGGGACAGGGCGAAGAACACTGAAGCTTTCTTT. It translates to CATSRDRAKNTEAFF.